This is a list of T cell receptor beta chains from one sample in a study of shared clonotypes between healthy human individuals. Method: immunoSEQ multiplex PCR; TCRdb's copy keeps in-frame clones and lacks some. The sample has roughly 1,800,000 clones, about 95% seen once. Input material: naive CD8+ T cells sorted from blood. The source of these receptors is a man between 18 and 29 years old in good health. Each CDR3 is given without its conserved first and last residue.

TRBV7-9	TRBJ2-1	ASIGGEYYEQF
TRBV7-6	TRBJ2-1	ASSLGLAEQF
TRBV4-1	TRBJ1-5	ASSRDRGRGMDQPQH
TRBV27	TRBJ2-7	ASSLTGLSNYEQY
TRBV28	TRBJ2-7	ASRDSGTVYEQY
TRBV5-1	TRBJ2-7	ASSLVSGNEQY
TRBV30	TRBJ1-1	AWSVGQGNTEAF
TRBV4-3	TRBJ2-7	ASSQDLGQSYEQY
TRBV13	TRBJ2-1	ASRREPGDEQF
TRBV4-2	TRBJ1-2	ASSRDPGASDGYT
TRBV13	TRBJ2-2	ASSLAGPNTGELF